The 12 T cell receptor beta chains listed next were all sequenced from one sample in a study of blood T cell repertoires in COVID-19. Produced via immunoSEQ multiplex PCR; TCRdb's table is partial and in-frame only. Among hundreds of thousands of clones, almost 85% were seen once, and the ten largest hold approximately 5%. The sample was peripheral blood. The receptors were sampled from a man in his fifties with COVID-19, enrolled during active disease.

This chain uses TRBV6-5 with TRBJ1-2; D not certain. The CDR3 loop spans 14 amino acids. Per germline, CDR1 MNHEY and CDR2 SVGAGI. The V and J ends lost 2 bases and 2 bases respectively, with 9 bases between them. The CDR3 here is CASSYTGGNYGYTF. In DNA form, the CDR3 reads TGTGCCAGCAGTTACACGGGAGGCAACTATGGCTACACCTTC.

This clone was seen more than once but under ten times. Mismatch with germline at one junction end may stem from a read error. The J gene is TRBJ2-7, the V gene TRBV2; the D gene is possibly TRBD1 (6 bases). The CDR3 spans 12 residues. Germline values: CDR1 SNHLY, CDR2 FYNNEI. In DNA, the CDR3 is TGTGCCAGCAGGCGACCAGGGACAACCAGCCACTTC. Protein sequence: CASRRPGTTSHF.

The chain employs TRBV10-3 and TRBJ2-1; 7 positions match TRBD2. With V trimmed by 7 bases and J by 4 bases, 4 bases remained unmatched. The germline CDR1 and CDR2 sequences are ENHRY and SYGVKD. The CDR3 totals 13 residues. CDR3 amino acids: CAIKVGGYNEQFF. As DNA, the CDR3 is TGTGCCATCAAGGTGGGGGGGTACAATGAGCAGTTCTTC.

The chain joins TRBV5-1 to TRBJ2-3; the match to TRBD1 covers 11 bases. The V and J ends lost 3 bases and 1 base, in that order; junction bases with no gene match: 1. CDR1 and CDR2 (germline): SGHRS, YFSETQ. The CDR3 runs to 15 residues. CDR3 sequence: CASSWTGGGTDTQYF. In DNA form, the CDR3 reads TGCGCCAGCAGCTGGACAGGGGGCGGCACAGATACGCAGTATTTT.

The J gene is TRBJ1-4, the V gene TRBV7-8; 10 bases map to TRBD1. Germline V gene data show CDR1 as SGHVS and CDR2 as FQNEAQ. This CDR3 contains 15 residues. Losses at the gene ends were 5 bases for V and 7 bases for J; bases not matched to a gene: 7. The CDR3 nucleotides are TGTGCCAGCAGCCTCCGTGGGACAGGGGCTGAAAAACTGTTTTTT. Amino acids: CASSLRGTGAEKLFF.

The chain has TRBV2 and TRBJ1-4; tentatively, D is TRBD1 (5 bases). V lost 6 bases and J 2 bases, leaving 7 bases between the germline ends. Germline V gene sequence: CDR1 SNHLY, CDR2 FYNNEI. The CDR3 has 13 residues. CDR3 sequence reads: CASRGQTNEKLFF. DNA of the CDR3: TGTGCCAGCAGGGGGCAGACTAATGAAAAACTGTTTTTT.

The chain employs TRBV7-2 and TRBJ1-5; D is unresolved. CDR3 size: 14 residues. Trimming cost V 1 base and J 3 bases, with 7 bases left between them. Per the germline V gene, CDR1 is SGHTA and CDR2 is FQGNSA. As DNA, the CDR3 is TGTGCCAGCAGCTTAGACTTTATCAATCAGCCCCAGCATTTT. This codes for CASSLDFINQPQHF.

The CDR3 protein is CASSQGNSRNQPQHF. In nucleotides, the CDR3 is TGCGCCAGCAGCCAAGGTAACAGTCGCAATCAGCCCCAGCATTTT. The J gene is TRBJ1-5, the V gene TRBV4-3, with D uncertain. V was pared by 1 base and J by 2 bases, with 9 bases between. The CDR3 runs 15 residues. In germline, CDR1 is LGHNA, CDR2 YSLEER.

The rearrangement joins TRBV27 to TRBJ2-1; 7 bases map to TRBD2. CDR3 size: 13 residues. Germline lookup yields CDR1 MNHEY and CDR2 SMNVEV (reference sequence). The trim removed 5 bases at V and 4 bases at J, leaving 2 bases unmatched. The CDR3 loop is CASSGGGYNEQFF. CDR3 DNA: TGTGCCAGCAGTGGGGGGGGGTACAATGAGCAGTTCTTC.

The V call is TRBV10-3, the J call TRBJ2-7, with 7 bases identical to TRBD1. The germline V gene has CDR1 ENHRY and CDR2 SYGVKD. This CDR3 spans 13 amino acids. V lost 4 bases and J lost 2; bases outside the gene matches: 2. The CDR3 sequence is CAISGDSAYEQYF. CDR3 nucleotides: TGTGCCATCAGTGGGGACAGTGCCTACGAGCAGTACTTC.

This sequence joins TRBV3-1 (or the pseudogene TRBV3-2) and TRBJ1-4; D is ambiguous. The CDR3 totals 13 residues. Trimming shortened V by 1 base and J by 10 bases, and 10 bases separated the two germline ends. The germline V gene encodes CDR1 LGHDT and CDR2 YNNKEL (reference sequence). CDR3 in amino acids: CASSQGEGRKLFF. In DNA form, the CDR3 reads TGTGCCAGCAGCCAAGGCGAGGGTCGAAAACTGTTTTTT.

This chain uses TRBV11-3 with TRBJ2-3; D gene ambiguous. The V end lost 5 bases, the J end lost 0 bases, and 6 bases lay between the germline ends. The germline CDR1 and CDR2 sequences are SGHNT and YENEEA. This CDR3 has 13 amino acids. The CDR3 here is CASSVTSTDTQYF. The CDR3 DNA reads TGTGCCAGCAGCGTGACTAGCACAGATACGCAGTATTTT.